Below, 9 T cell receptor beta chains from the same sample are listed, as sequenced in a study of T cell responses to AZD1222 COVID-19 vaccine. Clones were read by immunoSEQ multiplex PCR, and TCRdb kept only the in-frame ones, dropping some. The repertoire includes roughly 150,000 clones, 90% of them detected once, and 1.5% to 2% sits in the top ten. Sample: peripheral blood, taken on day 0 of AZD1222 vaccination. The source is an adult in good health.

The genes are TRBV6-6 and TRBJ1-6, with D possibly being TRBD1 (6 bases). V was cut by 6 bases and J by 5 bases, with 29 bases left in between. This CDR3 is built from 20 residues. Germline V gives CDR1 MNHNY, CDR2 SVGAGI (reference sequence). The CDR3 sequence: CASSQQTGTIGSLDNSPLHF. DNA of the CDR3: TGTGCCAGCAGCCAACAAACAGGGACCATAGGGTCCTTAGATAATTCACCCCTCCACTTT.

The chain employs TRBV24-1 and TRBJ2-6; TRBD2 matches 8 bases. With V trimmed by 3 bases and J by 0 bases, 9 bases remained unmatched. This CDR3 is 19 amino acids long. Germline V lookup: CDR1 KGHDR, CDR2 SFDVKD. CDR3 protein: CATSDPGGGRSSGANVLTF. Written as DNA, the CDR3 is TGTGCCACCAGTGATCCCGGGGGGGGCAGGTCCTCTGGGGCCAACGTCCTGACTTTC.

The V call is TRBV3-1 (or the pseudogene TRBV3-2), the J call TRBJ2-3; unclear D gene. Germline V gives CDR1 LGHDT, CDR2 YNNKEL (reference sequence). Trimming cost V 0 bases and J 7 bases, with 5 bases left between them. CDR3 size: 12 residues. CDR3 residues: CASSQDTYTQYF. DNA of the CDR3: TGTGCCAGCAGCCAAGATACATATACGCAGTATTTT.

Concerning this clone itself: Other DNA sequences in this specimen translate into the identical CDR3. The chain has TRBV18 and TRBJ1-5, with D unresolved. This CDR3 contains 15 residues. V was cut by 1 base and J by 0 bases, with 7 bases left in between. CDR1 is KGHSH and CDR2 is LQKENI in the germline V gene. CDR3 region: CASSPLQDSNQPQHF. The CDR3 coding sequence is TGTGCCAGCTCACCACTGCAAGATAGCAATCAGCCCCAGCATTTT.

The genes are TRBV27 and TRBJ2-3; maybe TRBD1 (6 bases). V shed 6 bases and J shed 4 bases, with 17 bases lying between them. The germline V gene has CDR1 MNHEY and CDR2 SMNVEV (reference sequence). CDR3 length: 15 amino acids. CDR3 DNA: TGTGCCAGCAGCCGACAGGTCCCCGGGCCAGATACGCAGTATTTT. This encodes CASSRQVPGPDTQYF.

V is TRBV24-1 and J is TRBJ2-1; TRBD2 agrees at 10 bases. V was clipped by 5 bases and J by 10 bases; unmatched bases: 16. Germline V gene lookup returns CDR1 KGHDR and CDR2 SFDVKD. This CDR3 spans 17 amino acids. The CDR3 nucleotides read TGTGCCACCAGTGTCTCCGGGACTAGCGTTCCTTCGGGGGAGCAGTTCTTC. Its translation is CATSVSGTSVPSGEQFF.

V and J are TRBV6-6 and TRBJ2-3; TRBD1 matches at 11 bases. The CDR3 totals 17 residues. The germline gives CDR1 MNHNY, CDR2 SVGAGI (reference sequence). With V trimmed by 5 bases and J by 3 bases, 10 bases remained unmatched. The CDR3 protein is CASSPSDRGRGTDTQYF. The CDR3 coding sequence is TGTGCCAGCAGTCCGTCGGACAGGGGGCGGGGGACAGATACGCAGTATTTT.

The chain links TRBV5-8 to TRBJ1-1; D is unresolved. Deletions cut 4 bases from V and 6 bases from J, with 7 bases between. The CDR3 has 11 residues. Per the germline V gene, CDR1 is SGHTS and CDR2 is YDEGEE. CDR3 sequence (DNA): TGTGCCAGCAGCCCCCCCCCTGAAGCTTTCTTT. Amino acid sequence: CASSPPPEAFF.

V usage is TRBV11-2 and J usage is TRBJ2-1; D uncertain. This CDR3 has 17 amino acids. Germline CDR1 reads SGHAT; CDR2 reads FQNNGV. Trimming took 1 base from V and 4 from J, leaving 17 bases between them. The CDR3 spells CASSLVWAAQPYNEQFF. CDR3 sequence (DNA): TGTGCCAGCAGCTTAGTTTGGGCAGCTCAACCTTACAATGAGCAGTTCTTC. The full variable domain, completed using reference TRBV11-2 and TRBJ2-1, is EAGVAQSPRYKIIEKRQSVAFWCNPISGHATLYWYQQILGQGPKLLIQFQNNGVVDDSQLPKDRFSAERLKGVDSTLKIQPAKLEDSAVYLCASSLVWAAQPYNEQFFGPGTRLTVL.